The source of this T cell receptor (beta chain) is a study of CD8+CD57+ T cells in acquired aplastic anemia (dated by TCRdb to between 2017 and 2018). Background on the whole study: On average, sorted CD4+ and CD8+ cells yielded roughly 3.4 ug of extracted DNA, with a range of about 0.18 to 27.4 ug. CD8+CD57+ expansion was defined as frequency above the mean frequency observed in healthy subjects. Results the study describes overall, beyond this receptor: Although 25 to 30 CD8+ CDR3 sequences were shared by patients and controls, these sequences appeared highly expressed in patients and within the immunodominant clones of patients. Between patients and healthy controls, no significant difference in CD8+ Simpson's diversity was found (P=0.060).

Based on the germline V gene, the CDR1 and CDR2 sequences are SNHLY and FYNNEI. The CDR3 covers 15 residues, taking in both the cysteine and the phenylalanine. The read is trimmed to its CDR3 DNA, 45 bases read in frame from base 1. V loses 3 bases of germline sequence and J loses 4 bases, and the interval between the two ends is 14 bases. A word on this clonotype: The antigen it recognizes is unknown. The sample holds no much larger clone one base away, and base qualities are not on file.

Profiling of TCR beta VDJ combinations and CDR3 sequences used genomic DNA as the template. An Illumina HiSeq 2000 was used for TCR repertoire sequencing. Processing in the source paper ran as follows. Repertoires were assessed using TRBV/TRBJ rearrangement plots, CDR3 size and DJ length profiles, and Simpson's diversity index. The most abundant DNA sequence in the deep sequencing data was defined as the immunodominant clone. CDR3 amino acid sequences were checked for sharing between subjects and were compared against published repertoires and the VDJdb database. TCRdb reanalyzed the raw reads on its own, using fastp at Q25 for trimming and MiXCR for clone calling, and kept in-frame beta chains. Every CDR3 protein is listed once, alongside the most common genes and DNA of its rows. The V and J calls were determined by TCRdb, not by the authors. This sample has some 200,000 distinct CDR3 sequences in its table, and under 50% of those were observed once. The top ten clonotypes cover more than 1.5% of the sample.

Expansion of CD8+CD57+ cells had been shown by flow cytometry in the patients chosen for sequencing. Severe acquired aplastic anemia was diagnosed in all patients according to International Study of Aplastic Anemia and Agranulocytosis and Camitta criteria. Patients had received no therapy at the time of blood sampling. TCR repertoires of sorted CD4+ and CD8+ blood T cells from severe aplastic anemia patients and healthy subjects were deep-sequenced in the study. Patients were enrolled under clinicaltrials.gov protocols 00001620, 01623167, 00001397, 00071045, 00081523 and 00961064 in the USA. Ficoll-Paque density gradient centrifugation was used to isolate peripheral blood mononuclear cells. Before DNA was extracted, CD4+ and CD8+ T cells were sorted using either FACS or magnetic beads.

This sequence originates from a human donor with aplastic anemia. The sequenced sample consisted of sorted CD4+, CD8+, or CD8+CD57+ T cells (not recorded which) from PBMCs. The rearrangement joined TRBV2 to TRBJ2-3; TRBD2 is possibly the D segment (6 matching bases). This receptor carries the CDR3 CASSEEGIGADTQYF. The nucleotide sequence reads as follows: TGTGCCAGCAGTGAGGAGGGGATAGGCGCAGATACGCAGTATTTT.